The 10 T cell receptor beta chains below were found in one sample sequenced in a study of regulatory T cells in long-lasting Graves disease. Construction of the TCR beta libraries employed iRepertoire HTBI primers in conjunction with Arm-PCR of CDR3 regions. MiXCR, applied by TCRdb to the multiplex PCR reads, yields one record per CDR3 protein. The table shows more than 450,000 distinct CDR3 sequences, with roughly 17% occurring only once. Time point reported: newly diagnosed GD, antithyroid drugs for less than 3 months. The authors made the TCR library using RNA they extracted from PBMCs. This same sample was also taken into another study, of T cells in Graves' hyperthyroidism and ophthalmopathy.

The source was peripheral blood mononuclear cells (PBMCs), collected at new diagnosis, from a patient treated with antithyroid drugs. Receptors were obtained from a man aged 35 to 55 with Graves disease.

This clonotype was seen a few times. The genes are TRBV30 and TRBJ2-7; 8 bases are shared with TRBD2. Trimming took 1 base from V and 0 from J; bases not matched to a gene: 5. CDR1 is GTSNPN and CDR2 is SVGIG in the germline V gene (reference sequence). The CDR3 is 15 residues long. The CDR3 here is CAWSAQGTSSYEQYF. The DNA for the CDR3 is TGTGCCTGGAGTGCTCAGGGGACTAGCTCCTACGAGCAGTACTTC.

The sample holds a few counts of this clonotype. This may come from a read error, since a much larger clone is one base off. The rearrangement uses TRBV11-3 and TRBJ2-5; D call uncertain. V was clipped by 4 bases and J by 5 bases, with 14 bases between them. Germline V gives CDR1 SGHNT, CDR2 YENEEA. The length of the CDR3 is 14 residues. The CDR3 spells CASSSDSWSETQYF. In DNA, the CDR3 is TGTGCCAGCAGCTCCGACTCCTGGAGCGAGACCCAGTACTTC.

There are many counts of this clonotype. The chain links TRBV20-1 to TRBJ2-5; 10 bases fit TRBD2. The CDR3 runs 14 residues. J was trimmed by 2 bases and V by 4 bases; bases with no gene match: 4. The germline CDR1 and CDR2 sequences are DFQATT and SNEGSKA (reference sequence). The CDR3 DNA reads TGCAGTGCTACCCGGACTAGCGGACAAGAGACCCAGTACTTC. This sequence encodes CSATRTSGQETQYF.

This clonotype was detected ten times or more. V is TRBV27 and J is TRBJ2-5; no firm D call. The length of the CDR3 is 14 residues. Germline V lookup: CDR1 MNHEY, CDR2 SMNVEV (reference sequence). With 0 bases removed from V and 5 bases from J, the gap between germline ends came to 10 bases. The CDR3 here is CASSLSPRSETQYF. As DNA, the CDR3 is TGTGCCAGCAGTTTATCACCACGGTCGGAGACCCAGTACTTC.

This clonotype was picked up many times. This chain connects TRBV5-1 to TRBJ2-1; D perhaps matches TRBD2 (6 bases). The V and J ends lost 4 bases and 5 bases respectively, with 10 bases between them. The CDR3 runs 13 residues. Germline V gene sequence: CDR1 SGHRS, CDR2 YFSETQ. The CDR3 loop reads CASSRDLHNEQFF. In DNA form, the CDR3 reads TGCGCCAGCAGCCGGGACTTACACAATGAGCAGTTCTTC.

This clonotype was observed a handful of times. The chain joins TRBV6-1 to TRBJ2-7; tentative D call: TRBD1 (6 bases). The CDR3 consists of 15 residues. The ends were cut back, 6 bases at V and 5 bases at J, with 20 bases in the middle. Germline V gene sequence: CDR1 MNHNS, CDR2 SASEGT. This chain's CDR3 is CASRNSATYRDEQYF. The CDR3 nucleotides are TGTGCCAGCAGGAATTCTGCCACGTACAGGGACGAGCAGTACTTC.

The CDR3 protein is CASSYSRQGGEKLFF. The CDR3 nucleotides read TGTGCCAGCAGTTACTCGCGGCAGGGGGGTGAAAAACTGTTTTTT. This rearrangement joins TRBV6-5 to TRBJ1-4; TRBD1 matches at 7 bases. This CDR3 region has 15 residues. Per germline, CDR1 MNHEY and CDR2 SVGAGI. V was pared by 0 bases and J by 7 bases, with 5 bases of the junction left unmatched.

This clonotype was recorded at least ten times. The chain is built from TRBV30 and TRBJ2-5; D is uncertain. V was shortened by 0 bases and J by 4 bases, with 3 bases between the two germline ends. Germline CDR1 reads GTSNPN; CDR2 reads SVGIG (reference sequence). The CDR3 length is 11 residues. CDR3 sequence: CAWSVVETQYF. The CDR3 bases are TGTGCCTGGAGTGTAGTAGAGACCCAGTACTTC.

This clonotype was detected ten times or more. This sequence joins TRBV29-1 and TRBJ1-1, with D perhaps matching TRBD1 (5 bases). Between the trimmed V and J ends, which lost 4 bases and 10 bases, there was a span of 13 bases. Germline V CDR1 and CDR2: SQVTM, ANQGSEA. The CDR3 is 11 residues long. CDR3 region: CSVGDVRSAFF. The CDR3, as DNA: TGCAGCGTTGGGGACGTCCGGTCAGCTTTCTTT. Full variable domain (outside the CDR3, taken from reference TRBV29-1 and TRBJ1-1): SAVISQKPSRDICQRGTSLTIQCQVDSQVTMMFWYRQQPGQSLTLIATANQGSEATYESGFVIDKFPISRPNLTFSTLTVSNMSPEDSSIYLCSVGDVRSAFFGQGTRLTVV.

This clonotype was found a few times. This chain joins TRBV7-2 and TRBJ1-1, with a tentative D call TRBD1 (5 bases). This CDR3 region has 15 residues. Per germline, CDR1 SGHTA and CDR2 FQGNSA. Trimming took 1 base from V and 11 from J, leaving 20 bases between them. CDR3: CASSLDDGTLRNAFF. CDR3 sequence (DNA): TGTGCCAGCAGCTTAGACGATGGGACGTTACGAAATGCTTTCTTT.